The present TCR beta chain was sequenced within a study of cytomegalovirus exposure and HLA in healthy donors. The PCR was carried out with 60 Vbeta primers and 13 Jbeta primers. TCRdb's copy holds only in-frame clones and misses some; the assay was immunoSEQ multiplex PCR. The table includes some 130,000 clones, over 70% detected once. The germline CDR1 and CDR2 sequences are SGHTA and FQGNSA. V dropped 0 bases and J dropped 3 bases, with 16 bases sitting between them. The CDR3 consists of 17 residues. Findings of the study overall: In a later analysis, common viral pathogens appeared linked to several of the most significant clusters. Presence/absence analyses supposed approximately even sequencing depth among donors.

Notes on this clone: What it binds is not known.

This chain links TRBV7-2 with TRBJ2-3; D may be TRBD2 (6 bases). The origin of this receptor is a woman aged 40 to 49 in good health and CMV-seronegative. Sequenced input: PBMCs. CDR3 nucleotide sequence: TGTGCCAGCAGCTTAGCCGGCGGCGGGGCGCCTACAGATACGCAGTATTTT. Translating gives CASSLAGGGAPTDTQYF.